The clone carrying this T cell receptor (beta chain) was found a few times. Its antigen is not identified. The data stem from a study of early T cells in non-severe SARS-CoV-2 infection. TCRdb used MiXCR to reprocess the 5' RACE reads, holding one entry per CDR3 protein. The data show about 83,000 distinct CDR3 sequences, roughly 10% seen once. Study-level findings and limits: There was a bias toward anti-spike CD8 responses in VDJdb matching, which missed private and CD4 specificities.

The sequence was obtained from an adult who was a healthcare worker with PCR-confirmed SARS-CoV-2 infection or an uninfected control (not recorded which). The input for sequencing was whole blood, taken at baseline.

The CDR3 DNA sequence: TGTGCCAGTAGTATCGGAGCTAATAATTCACCCCTCCACTTT. Amino acid sequence: CASSIGANNSPLHF. The chain is built from TRBV19 and TRBJ1-6; D not resolved. V was shortened by 3 bases and J by 5 bases, with 8 bases between the two germline ends. CDR3 length equals 14 residues. Germline V gene lookup returns CDR1 LNHDA and CDR2 SQIVND (reference sequence).